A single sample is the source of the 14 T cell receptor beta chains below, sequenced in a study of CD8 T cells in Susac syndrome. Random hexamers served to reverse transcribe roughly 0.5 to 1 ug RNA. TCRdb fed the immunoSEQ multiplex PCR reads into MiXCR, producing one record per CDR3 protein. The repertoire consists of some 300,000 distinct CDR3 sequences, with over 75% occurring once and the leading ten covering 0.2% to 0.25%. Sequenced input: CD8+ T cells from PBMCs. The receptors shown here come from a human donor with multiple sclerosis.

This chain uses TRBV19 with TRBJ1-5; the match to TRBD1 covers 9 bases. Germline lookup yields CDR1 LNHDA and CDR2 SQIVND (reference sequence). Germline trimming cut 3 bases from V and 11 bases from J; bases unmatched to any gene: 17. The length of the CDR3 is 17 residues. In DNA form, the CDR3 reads TGTGCCAGTAGTATCCCCGGACAGGGGACTTACCTCGGGGCCCAGCATTTT. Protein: CASSIPGQGTYLGAQHF.

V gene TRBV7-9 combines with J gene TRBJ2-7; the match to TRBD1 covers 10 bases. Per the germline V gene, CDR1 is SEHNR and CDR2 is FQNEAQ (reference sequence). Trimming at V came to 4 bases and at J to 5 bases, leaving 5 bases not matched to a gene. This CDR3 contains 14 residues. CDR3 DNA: TGTGCCAGCAGCTCAGGACAGGGGGACCACGAGCAGTACTTC. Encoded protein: CASSSGQGDHEQYF.

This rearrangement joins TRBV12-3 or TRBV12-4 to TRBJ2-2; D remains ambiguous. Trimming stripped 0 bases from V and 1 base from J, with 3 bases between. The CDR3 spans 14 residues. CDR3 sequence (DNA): TGTGCCAGCAGTTTAGCCAGGAACACCGGGGAGCTGTTTTTT. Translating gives CASSLARNTGELFF.

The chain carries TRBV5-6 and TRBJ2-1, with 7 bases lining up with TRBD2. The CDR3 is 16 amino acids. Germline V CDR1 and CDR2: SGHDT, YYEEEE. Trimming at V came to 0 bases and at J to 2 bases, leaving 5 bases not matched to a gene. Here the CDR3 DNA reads TGTGCCAGCAGCTTGGTTGGCGGGAGTACCTACAATGAGCAGTTCTTC. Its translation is CASSLVGGSTYNEQFF.

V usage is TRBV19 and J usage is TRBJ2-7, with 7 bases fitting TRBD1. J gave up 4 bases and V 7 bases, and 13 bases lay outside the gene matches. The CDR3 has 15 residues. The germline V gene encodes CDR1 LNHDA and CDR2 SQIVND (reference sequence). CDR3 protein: CASTEGTVPPYEQYF. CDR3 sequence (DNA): TGTGCCAGTACCGAGGGGACAGTTCCGCCATACGAGCAGTACTTC.

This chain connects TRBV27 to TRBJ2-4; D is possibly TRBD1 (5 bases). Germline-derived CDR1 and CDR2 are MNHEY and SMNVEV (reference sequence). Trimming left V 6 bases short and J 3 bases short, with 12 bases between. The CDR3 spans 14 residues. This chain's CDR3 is CASRSGLVKNIQYF. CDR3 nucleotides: TGTGCCAGCAGGTCAGGGTTGGTCAAAAACATTCAGTACTTC.

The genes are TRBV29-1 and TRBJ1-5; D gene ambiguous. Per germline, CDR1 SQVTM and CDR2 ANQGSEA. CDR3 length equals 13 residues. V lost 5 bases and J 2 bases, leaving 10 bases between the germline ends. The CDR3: CSVLGGGNQPQHF. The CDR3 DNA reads TGCAGCGTTCTCGGTGGGGGCAATCAGCCCCAGCATTTT.

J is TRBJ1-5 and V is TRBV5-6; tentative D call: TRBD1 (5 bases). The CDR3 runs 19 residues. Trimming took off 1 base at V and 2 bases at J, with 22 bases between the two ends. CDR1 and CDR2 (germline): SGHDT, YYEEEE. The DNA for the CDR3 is TGTGCCAGCAGCTTGCAAGGTTGGCAGGGAAGGGATCGCAATCAGCCCCAGCATTTT. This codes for CASSLQGWQGRDRNQPQHF.

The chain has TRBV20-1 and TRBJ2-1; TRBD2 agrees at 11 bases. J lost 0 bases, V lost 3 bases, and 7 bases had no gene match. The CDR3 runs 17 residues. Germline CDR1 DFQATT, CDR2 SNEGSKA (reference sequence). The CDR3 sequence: CSASLPLAGGSYNEQFF. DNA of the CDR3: TGCAGTGCTAGTCTCCCCCTAGCGGGAGGCTCCTACAATGAGCAGTTCTTC.

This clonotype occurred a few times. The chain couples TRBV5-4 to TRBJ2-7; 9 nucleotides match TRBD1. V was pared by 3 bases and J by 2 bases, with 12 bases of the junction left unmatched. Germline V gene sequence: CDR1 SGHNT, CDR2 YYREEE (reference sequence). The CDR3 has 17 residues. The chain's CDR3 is CASSSATGGLGTYEQYF. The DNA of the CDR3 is TGTGCCAGCAGCTCAGCGACAGGGGGTTTAGGGACCTACGAGCAGTACTTC.

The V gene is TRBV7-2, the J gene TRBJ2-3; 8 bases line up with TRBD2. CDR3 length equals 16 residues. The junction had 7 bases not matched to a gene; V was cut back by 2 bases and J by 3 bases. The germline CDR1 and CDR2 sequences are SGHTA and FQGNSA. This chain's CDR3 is CASSLQLADLTDTQYF. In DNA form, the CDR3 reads TGTGCCAGCAGCTTACAACTAGCGGATTTGACAGATACGCAGTATTTT.

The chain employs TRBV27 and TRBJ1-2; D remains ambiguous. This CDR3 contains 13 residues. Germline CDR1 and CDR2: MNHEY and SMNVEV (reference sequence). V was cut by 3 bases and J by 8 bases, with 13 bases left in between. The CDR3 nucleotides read TGTGCCAGCAGTTTTATGGCCGACTCGGGCTACACCTTC. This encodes CASSFMADSGYTF.

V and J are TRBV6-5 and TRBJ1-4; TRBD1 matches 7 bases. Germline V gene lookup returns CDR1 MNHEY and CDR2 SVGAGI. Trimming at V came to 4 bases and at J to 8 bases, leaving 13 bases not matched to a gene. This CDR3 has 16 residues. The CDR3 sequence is CASSSRQGVRDEKLFF. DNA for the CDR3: TGTGCCAGCAGTTCCCGACAGGGTGTGAGGGACGAAAAACTGTTTTTT.

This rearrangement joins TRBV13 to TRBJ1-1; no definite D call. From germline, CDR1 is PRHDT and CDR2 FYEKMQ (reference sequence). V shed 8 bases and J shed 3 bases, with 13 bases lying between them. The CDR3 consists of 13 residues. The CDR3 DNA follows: TGTGCCAGCCGGGATGGCTACTACACTGAAGCTTTCTTT. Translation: CASRDGYYTEAFF.